The present T cell receptor (beta chain) was sequenced within a study of CD8 T cells in ankylosing spondylitis. Study-wide findings and caveats: Disease-linked clones reportedly concentrated significantly in matched ankylosing spondylitis synovial fluid. Disease-linked clones, CD8+, were relatively rare in peripheral blood. A motif in TCR beta, a set of 8 or 9 highly homologous variants, appeared characteristic of ankylosing spondylitis blood.

On this clonotype itself: The antigen remains undetermined.

Trimming shortened V by 1 base and J by 6 bases, and 16 bases separated the two germline ends. This CDR3 has 16 residues. In germline, CDR1 is SGHDN, CDR2 FVKESK. Library preparation for TCR beta used quantitative 5'-RACE with molecular barcodes. TCRdb recomputed calls from the 5' RACE reads with MiXCR, one row per CDR3 protein. The data contain about 240,000 distinct CDR3 sequences, approximately 9% of them singletons. The chain employs TRBV14 and TRBJ2-1; D is undetermined. This receptor was taken from a male donor with ankylosing spondylitis or in good health (not recorded which). The material sequenced was blood, either unsorted or a sorted T cell fraction (not recorded which). This CDR3 reads CASSQVRSSRINEQFF. The CDR3 DNA is TGTGCCAGCAGCCAAGTTCGGTCTTCTCGGATCAATGAGCAGTTCTTC. The whole variable domain, remainder taken from reference TRBV14 and TRBJ2-1, is EAGVTQFPSHSVIEKGQTVTLRCDPISGHDNLYWYRRVMGKEIKFLLHFVKESKQDESGMPNNRFLAERTGGTYSTLKVQPAELEDSGVYFCASSQVRSSRINEQFFGPGTRLTVL.